The clone carrying this T cell receptor (beta chain) was seen many times. Its cognate antigen is unknown. The CDR3 covers 15 residues. The V and J ends lost 0 bases and 9 bases respectively, with 16 bases between them. The V gene's germline CDR1 is SGDLS and CDR2 YYNGEE. The data originate from a study of post-analysis software for immune sequencing data. The library was made from cDNA and included unique molecular identifiers. TCRdb itself ran the PCR reads through MiXCR, one entry per CDR3 protein. This table has roughly 700,000 distinct CDR3 sequences, about 32% appearing once. The study's findings and limits: With TRBV5-6, TRBV5-1 and TRBV20-1 included, about five TRBV segments were more frequent in patients than in controls. F measure clustering grouped samples strongly by preparation batch.

Sequences were obtained from blood. V gene TRBV9 combines with J gene TRBJ2-1; the D is unclear. The source is a girl aged 10 to 17 with multiple sclerosis. CDR3 residues: CASSVDEYRKSEQFF. The CDR3 region has the DNA TGTGCCAGCAGCGTAGACGAGTATCGAAAATCTGAGCAGTTCTTC.